This T cell receptor beta chain was sequenced during a study of T cell responses to AZD1222 COVID-19 vaccine. Study-wide results and limits: Among the donors, most were white British and more were female, and clonal diversity was possibly underestimated.

On this clone: Antigen specificity is unknown.

TCRdb keeps only in-frame clones here, not all; method: immunoSEQ multiplex PCR. This sample has around 120,000 clones; approximately 90% occur once, and the top ten carry 13% to 15%. The germline V gene encodes CDR1 SGHDT and CDR2 YYEEEE. This CDR3 is 15 amino acids long. With 4 bases clipped from V and 5 bases from J, the junction kept 11 bases outside the gene matches. Sequencing was performed on peripheral blood, taken on day 0 of AZD1222 vaccination. V and J are TRBV5-6 and TRBJ2-5, with 7 bases lining up with TRBD1. The clonotype comes from an adult in good health. Here the CDR3 DNA reads TGTGCCAGCAGCCAAACACAGGGGTACAGGGAGACCCAGTACTTC. The encoded protein is CASSQTQGYRETQYF.